The T cell receptor beta chain under discussion was sequenced for a study of cytomegalovirus exposure and HLA in healthy donors. The study's findings and limits: Researchers counted around 160 TCR beta chains as cytomegalovirus-associated.

Libraries were prepared by immunoSEQ multiplex PCR; TCRdb keeps only in-frame clonotypes and omits some of them. The table shows 55,000 to 80,000 clones, with about 95% occurring only once. V lost 0 bases and J lost 16; bases outside the gene matches: 8. Germline V gene data show CDR1 as SGHRS and CDR2 as YFSETQ. The length of the CDR3 is 13 residues. As regards this clone: The antigen is undetermined.

While the first cohort had about 610 subjects, the donors belonged to the separate validation cohort of fewer than 150 subjects. The specimen sequenced was PBMCs. The V and J genes are TRBV5-1 and TRBJ2-1, with TRBD2 identical over 9 bases. The receptor comes from a woman aged 18 to 35 in good health and CMV-seropositive. The CDR3 here is CASSLEAPGLAFF. The CDR3 DNA reads TGCGCCAGCAGCTTGGAGGCTCCGGGACTAGCTTTCTTC.